The sample holds one count of the clone carrying this TCR beta chain. Here immunoSEQ multiplex PCR was the method, and the copy in TCRdb shows in-frame clones only, minus some. This sample has tens of thousands of clones, with 80% to 95% found just once. These data originate in a study of cytomegalovirus exposure and HLA in healthy donors. Trimming at V came to 4 bases and at J to 6 bases, leaving 10 bases not matched to a gene. Germline V gene sequence: CDR1 SGHNT, CDR2 YYREEE (reference sequence). The CDR3 has 14 residues. The clonotype was recovered from a young woman in good health and CMV-seronegative. Sequencing was performed on PBMCs. The V call is TRBV5-4, the J call TRBJ2-7; 7 bases are a match to TRBD2. CDR3 sequence (DNA): TGTGCCAGCAGCAGGGAGGGGAGGGTGGGCGAGCAGTACTTC. Its protein is CASSREGRVGEQYF. Full variable domain (missing parts from reference TRBV5-4 and TRBJ2-7): ETGVTQSPTHLIKTRGQQVTLRCSSQSGHNTVSWYQQALGQGPQFIFQYYREEENGRGNFPPRFSGLQFPNYSSELNVNALELDDSALYLCASSREGRVGEQYFGPGTRLTVT.